These 26 T cell receptor beta chains share one sample of origin, sequenced in a study of control samples from healthy donors and cancer patients. Here immunoSEQ multiplex PCR was the method, and the copy in TCRdb shows in-frame clones only, minus some. The clone table shows approximately 190,000 clones, with the ten largest holding roughly 2%. Sequencing used blood. The receptors stem from a woman aged 25 to 39 in good health.

The chain recombines TRBV7-8 with TRBJ1-3; no clear D. Deletions cut 5 bases from V and 0 bases from J, with 11 bases between. The germline V gene has CDR1 SGHVS and CDR2 FQNEAQ. The CDR3 is 15 residues long. Here the CDR3 DNA reads TGTGCCAGCAGCCCAGGACTGAACTCTGGAAACACCATATATTTT. Translating gives CASSPGLNSGNTIYF.

The chain uses TRBV4-1 and TRBJ1-2; no definite D call. Per the germline V gene, CDR1 is MGHRA and CDR2 is YSYEKL. The CDR3 runs to 12 residues. V lost 2 bases and J 8 bases, leaving 9 bases between the germline ends. DNA of the CDR3: TGCGCCAGCAGCCAAAGTCTAGGCGGCTACACCTTC. It codes for CASSQSLGGYTF.

V and J are TRBV5-5 and TRBJ1-3; perhaps TRBD1 as D (5 bases). Per germline, CDR1 SGHKS and CDR2 YYEKEE (reference sequence). The V and J ends lost 2 bases and 4 bases respectively, with 16 bases between them. CDR3 length equals 16 residues. CDR3 coding DNA: TGTGCCAGCAGCTTCCAACCACAGGATCCAGGAAACACCATATATTTT. Translation gives CASSFQPQDPGNTIYF. Looking up the rest from reference TRBV5-5 and TRBJ1-3 gives the full variable domain: DAGVTQSPTHLIKTRGQQVTLRCSPISGHKSVSWYQQVLGQGPQFIFQYYEKEERGRGNFPDRFSARQFPNYSSELNVNALLLGDSALYLCASSFQPQDPGNTIYFGEGSWLTVV.

V usage is TRBV7-2 and J usage is TRBJ1-5; D is ambiguous. Trimming stripped 5 bases from V and 3 bases from J, with 17 bases between. Germline V CDR1 and CDR2: SGHTA, FQGNSA. The CDR3 spans 16 residues. CDR3 residues: CASSPVNSLVNQPQHF. CDR3 nucleotides: TGTGCCAGCAGCCCCGTGAACAGCCTAGTCAATCAGCCCCAGCATTTT. Combining the CDR3 with reference TRBV7-2 and TRBJ1-5 gives the whole variable domain GAGVSQSPSNKVTEKGKDVELRCDPISGHTALYWYRQSLGQGLEFLIYFQGNSAPDKSGLPSDRFSAERTGGSVSTLTIQRTQQEDSAVYLCASSPVNSLVNQPQHFGDGTRLSIL.

The chain uses TRBV5-1 and TRBJ2-7; possibly TRBD1 for D (6 bases). Between the trimmed V and J ends, which lost 1 base and 4 bases, there was a span of 15 bases. This CDR3 has 15 residues. The germline V gene encodes CDR1 SGHRS and CDR2 YFSETQ. The CDR3 DNA follows: TGCGCCAGCAGCTTGTTGTCGGGACACCAATACGAGCAGTACTTC. It yields the protein CASSLLSGHQYEQYF.

DNA of the CDR3: TGTGCCAGCGGGGACAGGGTCCCCGGGGAGCTGTTTTTT. Protein: CASGDRVPGELFF. J is TRBJ2-2 and V is TRBV3-1 (or the pseudogene TRBV3-2); 9 bases fit TRBD1. Germline V CDR1 and CDR2: LGHDT, YNNKEL (reference sequence). The CDR3 covers 13 residues. J was trimmed by 6 bases and V by 8 bases; bases with no gene match: 4.

V usage is TRBV28 and J usage is TRBJ2-7, with 9 positions matching TRBD1. This CDR3 is built from 15 residues. The ends lost 5 bases at V and 0 bases at J; junction bases unmatched: 5. From germline, CDR1 is MDHEN and CDR2 SYDVKM. In DNA form, the CDR3 reads TGTGCCAGCAGTCAAACAGGGGGCCCCTCCTACGAGCAGTACTTC. It translates to CASSQTGGPSYEQYF.

Concerning this clone itself: The same CDR3 arises from other DNA sequences in this sample as well. The chain recombines TRBV11-2 with TRBJ1-1; no clear D. Germline V lookup: CDR1 SGHAT, CDR2 FQNNGV. V was clipped by 2 bases and J by 4 bases, with 5 bases between them. The CDR3 totals 12 residues. The CDR3 region is CASSLRGTEAFF. In DNA, the CDR3 is TGTGCCAGCAGCTTACGGGGCACTGAAGCTTTCTTT.

The J gene is TRBJ1-1, the V gene TRBV5-1; D call uncertain. The CDR3 is 15 amino acids. Germline V gene sequence: CDR1 SGHRS, CDR2 YFSETQ. The ends were cut back, 6 bases at V and 1 base at J, with 16 bases in the middle. The DNA for the CDR3 is TGCGCCAGCAAAGGTATCCTCAAGGGGAACACTGAAGCTTTCTTT. Amino acid sequence: CASKGILKGNTEAFF.

The chain employs TRBV6-1 and TRBJ1-5; 10 bases fit TRBD1. J was trimmed by 5 bases and V by 4 bases; bases with no gene match: 8. CDR3 length equals 16 residues. CDR1 is MNHNS, CDR2 SASEGT, per germline. The CDR3 here is CASSGRQGAGDQPQHF. CDR3 DNA sequence: TGTGCCAGCAGTGGGCGACAGGGGGCGGGAGATCAGCCCCAGCATTTT.

The chain carries TRBV7-9 and TRBJ2-1; 9 bases line up with TRBD1. Germline CDR1 SEHNR, CDR2 FQNEAQ (reference sequence). Trimming at V came to 5 bases and at J to 4 bases, leaving 9 bases not matched to a gene. The CDR3 extends over 16 amino acids. CDR3 region: CASSTIQGAIYNEQFF. In DNA form, the CDR3 reads TGTGCCAGCAGCACCATACAGGGGGCGATATACAATGAGCAGTTCTTC.

The chain couples TRBV29-1 to TRBJ1-3; D remains ambiguous. With 4 bases removed from V and 0 bases from J, the gap between germline ends came to 10 bases. The germline gives CDR1 SQVTM, CDR2 ANQGSEA. This CDR3 spans 14 amino acids. The CDR3 reads CSVVRRGSGNTIYF. In DNA, the CDR3 is TGCAGCGTTGTTCGACGGGGCTCTGGAAACACCATATATTTT.

The rearrangement joins TRBV2 to TRBJ2-5; D is ambiguous. The CDR3 length is 11 residues. CDR1 and CDR2 from the germline V gene are SNHLY and FYNNEI. Deletions cut 6 bases from V and 4 bases from J, with 6 bases between. The CDR3, as DNA: TGTGCCAGCAGGGGCCTAGAGACCCAGTACTTC. Translation: CASRGLETQYF.

This chain uses TRBV4-1 with TRBJ1-1; D is unclear. CDR3 size: 19 residues. CDR1 is MGHRA, CDR2 YSYEKL, per germline. Trimming shortened V by 1 base and J by 7 bases, and 28 bases separated the two germline ends. CDR3 sequence (DNA): TGCGCCAGCAGCCAAGTCCTCCGGCAGACGAGGAGGAGATTTGGTGAAGCTTTCTTT. It yields the protein CASSQVLRQTRRRFGEAFF.

This chain joins TRBV5-1 and TRBJ1-4, with D perhaps matching TRBD1 (5 bases). The CDR3 is 15 amino acids. Trimming removed 0 bases at V and 3 bases at J, with 9 bases between. Germline-derived CDR1 and CDR2 are SGHRS and YFSETQ. The CDR3 DNA reads TGCGCCAGCAGCTTGGAATCAGGGTCTAATGAAAAACTGTTTTTT. Translation gives CASSLESGSNEKLFF.

The gene calls are TRBV7-2 and TRBJ1-5, with 9 bases that match TRBD1. The germline V gene has CDR1 SGHTA and CDR2 FQGNSA. The trim removed 2 bases at V and 6 bases at J, leaving 5 bases unmatched. CDR3 length: 15 residues. CDR3 nucleotides: TGTGCCAGCAGCTTAAGGGGACAGGGCTTTCAGCCCCAGCATTTT. It specifies CASSLRGQGFQPQHF.

This CDR3 is CASSSWTQGLDEQYF. The CDR3 DNA is TGTGCCAGCAGCTCCTGGACGCAGGGACTGGACGAGCAGTACTTC. The chain has TRBV7-9 and TRBJ2-7, with D possibly matching TRBD2 (6 bases). Germline CDR1 reads SEHNR; CDR2 reads FQNEAQ (reference sequence). Between the trimmed V and J ends, which lost 4 bases and 5 bases, there was a span of 18 bases. The CDR3 consists of 15 residues.

The CDR3 loop reads CASRRGLTGELFF. The CDR3 DNA is TGTGCCAGCCGCCGTGGGTTAACCGGGGAGCTGTTTTTT. The J gene is TRBJ2-2, the V gene TRBV7-3; unclear D gene. Germline CDR1 SGHTA, CDR2 FQGTGA. V lost 8 bases and J 5 bases, leaving 12 bases between the germline ends. The CDR3 spans 13 residues.

The V gene is TRBV5-4, the J gene TRBJ2-3, with 9 bases matching TRBD1. Germline CDR1 is SGHNT and CDR2 is YYREEE (reference sequence). CDR3 length equals 15 residues. The J segment lost 3 bases and the V segment lost 2 bases, leaving 4 bases of the junction unmatched. CDR3 nucleotides: TGTGCCAGCAGCTTTAGGACAGGGGTGACAGATACGCAGTATTTT. Protein sequence: CASSFRTGVTDTQYF.

The chain recombines TRBV5-1 with TRBJ2-5; 7 bases are shared with TRBD1. Per germline, CDR1 SGHRS and CDR2 YFSETQ. The CDR3 covers 15 residues. Trimming cost V 4 bases and J 5 bases; bases outside gene matches: 11. The CDR3 bases are TGCGCCAGCAGCATACCTACAGGGGCCGGTGAGACCCAGTACTTC. Protein product: CASSIPTGAGETQYF.

The chain recombines TRBV28 with TRBJ1-1; D possibly corresponds to TRBD1 (5 bases). Germline CDR1 reads MDHEN; CDR2 reads SYDVKM. CDR3 length: 15 amino acids. V lost 5 bases to trimming and J lost 6 bases, with 19 bases between them. CDR3 DNA sequence: TGTGCCAGCAGTCGAAGAACCGCAGGGTTGGCTGAAGCTTTCTTT. Protein product: CASSRRTAGLAEAFF.

The chain couples TRBV5-1 to TRBJ2-7; 8 nucleotides match TRBD2. V lost 0 bases and J lost 2; bases outside the gene matches: 4. The length of the CDR3 is 15 residues. The germline V gene has CDR1 SGHRS and CDR2 YFSETQ. DNA of the CDR3: TGCGCCAGCAGCTTGGCCGGGCGGGGGGCCTACGAGCAGTACTTC. Its translation is CASSLAGRGAYEQYF.

The chain employs TRBV3-1 (or the pseudogene TRBV3-2) and TRBJ2-2, with no clear D. Looked up from germline, CDR1 is LGHDT and CDR2 is YNNKEL (reference sequence). The CDR3 contains 12 residues. The V end was cut by 1 base, the J end by 4 bases, with 1 base between. CDR3 in DNA: TGTGCCAGCAGCCAAGGCACCGGGGAGCTGTTTTTT. Translated, it gives CASSQGTGELFF.

On this clone itself: In the same sample, other DNA sequences code for this CDR3. This chain connects TRBV12-3 or TRBV12-4 to TRBJ1-1; possibly TRBD1 for D (5 bases). V was shortened by 3 bases and J by 4 bases, with 9 bases between the two germline ends. This CDR3 has 13 residues. This CDR3 reads CASSFRGGTEAFF. The CDR3 DNA reads TGTGCCAGCAGTTTTCGGGGCGGCACTGAAGCTTTCTTT.

A word on this clone: The same CDR3 is also encoded by other DNA sequences in this sample. V and J are TRBV6-5 and TRBJ1-5; D may be TRBD1 (5 bases). V was cut by 6 bases and J by 1 base, with 7 bases left in between. Germline CDR1 and CDR2: MNHEY and SVGAGI. This CDR3 has 13 amino acids. The CDR3 coding sequence is TGTGCCAGCAGGAGGGACAGCAATCAGCCCCAGCATTTT. Translation: CASRRDSNQPQHF.

The chain recombines TRBV25-1 with TRBJ1-2, with D possibly matching TRBD1 (5 bases). The CDR3 loop spans 15 amino acids. Germline V gene data show CDR1 as MGHDK and CDR2 as SYGVNS. V lost 3 bases to trimming and J lost 4 bases, with 15 bases between them. CDR3 DNA: TGTGCCAGCAGTGACCGGCAACCTAGGGGCTATGGCTACACCTTC. It codes for CASSDRQPRGYGYTF.